These 19 T cell receptor beta chains originate from one sample sequenced in a study of blood T cell repertoires in COVID-19. Generated by immunoSEQ multiplex PCR, the TCRdb table keeps only in-frame clones and is missing some. This sample yields under 250,000 clones, of which about three quarters are seen a single time; less than 7% belongs to the top ten. Sequenced: peripheral blood. All receptors derive from a woman between 70 and 85 years old with acute or convalescent COVID-19.

The chain links TRBV18 to TRBJ2-1, with D possibly matching TRBD2 (5 bases). CDR1 and CDR2 (germline): KGHSH, LQKENI. V lost 3 bases, J lost 0 bases, and 9 bases lay in between. The length of the CDR3 is 15 residues. The chain's CDR3 is CASSPTMSSYNEQFF. The CDR3 DNA reads TGTGCCAGCTCACCGACTATGAGCTCCTACAATGAGCAGTTCTTC.

The chain carries TRBV5-1 and TRBJ2-5, with 11 bases matching TRBD2. The ends lost 6 bases at V and 5 bases at J; junction bases unmatched: 6. The CDR3 extends over 14 amino acids. Per germline, CDR1 SGHRS and CDR2 YFSETQ. The CDR3 nucleotides are TGCGCCAGCAACCCGGGACTAGCGGAGGAGACCCAGTACTTC. This encodes CASNPGLAEETQYF.

The gene calls are TRBV20-1 and TRBJ2-7, with 8 nucleotides matching TRBD1. The CDR3 spans 11 residues. With V trimmed by 6 bases and J by 5 bases, 3 bases remained unmatched. Germline V gene sequence: CDR1 DFQATT, CDR2 SNEGSKA (reference sequence). Here the CDR3 DNA reads TGCAGTGCACCGACAGGGGACGAGCAGTACTTC. This encodes CSAPTGDEQYF.

V usage is TRBV6-1 and J usage is TRBJ2-1, with TRBD2 matching 12 bases. Germline assignment: CDR1 MNHNS and CDR2 SASEGT. The length of the CDR3 is 16 residues. The trim removed 3 bases at V and 9 bases at J, leaving 9 bases unmatched. The CDR3 DNA follows: TGTGCCAGCAGTGACAGACTAGCGGGAGCAGGGGGTGAGCAGTTCTTC. This codes for CASSDRLAGAGGEQFF.

The chain combines TRBV7-3 with TRBJ2-7; 8 nucleotides agree with TRBD2. CDR1 and CDR2 (germline): SGHTA, FQGTGA. The CDR3 spans 16 residues. The V segment lost 0 bases and the J segment 6 bases; nucleotides outside the gene matches: 10. CDR3 in amino acids: CASSLTGGLGISEQYF. The CDR3 DNA reads as TGTGCCAGCAGCTTAACGGGGGGACTAGGCATATCCGAGCAGTACTTC.

The rearrangement uses TRBV6-5 and TRBJ1-1, with a weak D call TRBD1 (5 bases). The CDR3 covers 12 residues. V shed 8 bases and J shed 4 bases, with 11 bases lying between them. Germline-derived CDR1 and CDR2 are MNHEY and SVGAGI. CDR3 amino acids: CASAGGGTEAFF. The CDR3 DNA follows: TGTGCCAGCGCCGGGGGGGGCACTGAAGCTTTCTTT.

This clone appeared many times. The rearrangement joins TRBV6-1 to TRBJ1-6; D is undetermined. Per the germline V gene, CDR1 is MNHNS and CDR2 is SASEGT. This CDR3 contains 15 residues. V was cut by 3 bases and J by 7 bases, with 13 bases left in between. The CDR3 bases are TGTGCCAGCAGTGAGGACTCCTTTCGCAATTCACCCCTCCACTTT. Amino acids: CASSEDSFRNSPLHF.

The chain recombines TRBV27 with TRBJ1-2, with D perhaps matching TRBD1 (6 bases). Trimming took off 5 bases at V and 4 bases at J, with 14 bases between the two ends. Germline CDR1 and CDR2: MNHEY and SMNVEV (reference sequence). The CDR3 runs to 14 residues. The CDR3 here is CASSVGGKGYGYTF. CDR3 bases: TGTGCCAGCAGTGTAGGGGGAAAGGGCTATGGCTACACCTTC.

The V and J genes are TRBV19 and TRBJ1-1; 7 nucleotides match TRBD1. J lost 5 bases, V lost 11 bases, and 8 bases had no gene match. CDR3 length: 12 amino acids. Germline CDR1 LNHDA, CDR2 SQIVND (reference sequence). The CDR3 loop is CAVRTGGTEAFF. CDR3 bases: TGTGCCGTAAGGACAGGTGGGACTGAAGCTTTCTTT. The whole variable domain, filled in from reference TRBV19 and TRBJ1-1, reads DGGITQSPKYLFRKEGQNVTLSCEQNLNHDAMYWYRQDPGQGLRLIYYSQIVNDFQKGDIAEGYSVSREKKESFPLTVTSAQKNPTAFYLCAVRTGGTEAFFGQGTRLTVV.

V usage is TRBV28 and J usage is TRBJ2-7; the D is unclear. This CDR3 is 13 amino acids long. Trimming took 5 bases from V and 3 from J, leaving 11 bases between them. Germline lookup yields CDR1 MDHEN and CDR2 SYDVKM. Here the CDR3 reads CASSADTNYEQYF. In DNA, the CDR3 is TGTGCCAGCAGTGCCGACACAAACTACGAGCAGTACTTC.

V and J are TRBV5-1 and TRBJ2-7; D not certain. Trimming removed 0 bases at V and 2 bases at J, with 15 bases between. CDR1 is SGHRS, CDR2 YFSETQ, per germline. The CDR3 is made up of 16 amino acids. The CDR3 spells CASSLGPFGNTYEQYF. DNA for the CDR3: TGCGCCAGCAGCTTGGGGCCCTTTGGTAATACCTACGAGCAGTACTTC.

This sequence joins TRBV3-1 (or the pseudogene TRBV3-2) and TRBJ2-7; 7 positions match TRBD1. With V trimmed by 1 base and J by 0 bases, 3 bases remained unmatched. The CDR3 contains 15 residues. The germline CDR1 and CDR2 sequences are LGHDT and YNNKEL (reference sequence). The CDR3 reads CASSQGGGPSYEQYF. The CDR3, as DNA: TGTGCCAGCAGCCAAGGAGGGGGCCCCTCCTACGAGCAGTACTTC.

This chain connects TRBV2 to TRBJ2-7; TRBD2 might be the D (7 bases). The V gene's germline CDR1 is SNHLY and CDR2 FYNNEI. Trimming left V 7 bases short and J 2 bases short, with 18 bases between. CDR3 length: 15 amino acids. CDR3 in amino acids: CASKRGGLGTYEQYF. CDR3 coding DNA: TGTGCCAGCAAAAGGGGGGGCCTCGGGACCTACGAGCAGTACTTC.

V is TRBV7-3 and J is TRBJ2-2, with D tentatively TRBD2 (6 bases). V was clipped by 4 bases and J by 0 bases, with 9 bases between them. Looked up from germline, CDR1 is SGHTA and CDR2 is FQGTGA. The CDR3 covers 15 residues. The CDR3 sequence: CASSSGTPNTGELFF. Here the CDR3 DNA reads TGTGCCAGCAGCTCCGGGACTCCGAACACCGGGGAGCTGTTTTTT.

CDR3: CASAGTGYYNEQFF. CDR3 nucleotide sequence: TGTGCCAGTGCCGGGACAGGGTACTACAATGAGCAGTTCTTC. V and J are TRBV19 and TRBJ2-1; the match to TRBD1 covers 9 bases. Trimming removed 8 bases from V and 3 bases from J; junction bases left unmatched: 5. Germline-derived CDR1 and CDR2 are LNHDA and SQIVND (reference sequence). The CDR3 has 14 amino acids.

The chain links TRBV28 to TRBJ1-5; D uncertain. The germline gives CDR1 MDHEN, CDR2 SYDVKM. This CDR3 has 13 amino acids. Trimming pared 8 bases from V and 5 bases from J, leaving 13 bases between. Here the CDR3 reads CASASRRDQPQHF. In DNA, the CDR3 is TGTGCCAGCGCTAGCAGGAGAGATCAGCCCCAGCATTTT.

The chain uses TRBV5-1 and TRBJ2-1; D is possibly TRBD1 (8 bases). V was pared by 3 bases and J by 2 bases, with 12 bases between. Germline V gene sequence: CDR1 SGHRS, CDR2 YFSETQ. This CDR3 comprises 15 residues. CDR3 protein: CASSSQGGTYNEQFF. DNA for the CDR3: TGCGCCAGCAGCTCACAGGGGGGGACCTACAATGAGCAGTTCTTC. Full variable domain (remainder filled in from reference TRBV5-1 and TRBJ2-1): KAGVTQTPRYLIKTRGQQVTLSCSPISGHRSVSWYQQTPGQGLQFLFEYFSETQRNKGNFPGRFSGRQFSNSRSEMNVSTLELGDSALYLCASSSQGGTYNEQFFGPGTRLTVL.

This clone appeared once. The V call is TRBV30, the J call TRBJ2-2; 7 bases agree with TRBD2. The V segment lost 2 bases and the J segment 6 bases; nucleotides outside the gene matches: 6. Germline V gives CDR1 GTSNPN, CDR2 SVGIG (reference sequence). CDR3 length: 14 amino acids. The CDR3 is CAWSRTGGAGELFF. The DNA for the CDR3 is TGTGCCTGGAGTCGTACGGGGGGAGCCGGGGAGCTGTTTTTT.

The chain uses TRBV21-1 and TRBJ2-1; TRBD2 is the table's D call, not checked against the DNA. TRBV21-1 is a recognized pseudogene. The CDR3 sequence is 15 residues long. The CDR3 spells CASSARDSTYNEQFF. In DNA, the CDR3 is TGTGCCAGCAGCGCCCGGGACTCGACCTACAATGAGCAGTTCTTC.